This T cell receptor (beta chain) came from a study of blood T cell repertoires in COVID-19. At the level of the study: Samples taken during acute and convalescent COVID-19 were collected in the United States, Italy and Spain. PBMCs, B-cell-depleted T cells, or T cells provided the cDNA or gDNA that made up the material.

Original analysis: Reference gene primer amplification gave estimated nucleated cell counts. The protocol was immunoSEQ multiplex PCR, while the TCRdb copy is restricted to in-frame clones and leaves out a portion. D and trimming come from the DNA, and the V and J calls and clone size come from that table. The data show 30,000 to 45,000 clones, nearly 90% seen once. Germline V gene sequence: CDR1 MNHNY, CDR2 SVGAGI (reference sequence). CDR3 length equals 15 residues. V lost 6 bases, J lost 6 bases, and 20 bases lay in between. Sequenced: peripheral blood. The sequence was collected from a man aged 70-80 years with active COVID-19. The V gene is TRBV6-6, the J gene TRBJ1-2; D may be TRBD1 (6 bases). CDR3 loop: CASRTGTTDFHGYTF. CDR3 coding DNA: TGTGCCAGCAGGACCGGGACAACAGACTTTCATGGCTACACCTTC.